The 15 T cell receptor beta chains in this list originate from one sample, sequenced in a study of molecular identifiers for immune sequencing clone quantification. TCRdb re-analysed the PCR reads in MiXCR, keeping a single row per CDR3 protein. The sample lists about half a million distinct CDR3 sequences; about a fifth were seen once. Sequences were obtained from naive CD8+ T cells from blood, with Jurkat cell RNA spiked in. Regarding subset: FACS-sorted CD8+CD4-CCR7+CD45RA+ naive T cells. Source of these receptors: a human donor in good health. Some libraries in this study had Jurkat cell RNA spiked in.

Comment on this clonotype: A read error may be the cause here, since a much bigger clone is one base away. The CDR3, as DNA: TGTGCCAGAAGGACTAGCTGTCTGGCAGATACGCAGTATTTT. Amino acid sequence: CARRTSCLADTQYF. The chain combines TRBV6-6 with TRBJ2-3; 8 positions agree with TRBD2. The CDR3 loop spans 14 amino acids. Germline assignment: CDR1 MNHNY and CDR2 SVGAGI (reference sequence). V gave up 9 bases and J gave up 4 bases; unmatched junction bases: 9.

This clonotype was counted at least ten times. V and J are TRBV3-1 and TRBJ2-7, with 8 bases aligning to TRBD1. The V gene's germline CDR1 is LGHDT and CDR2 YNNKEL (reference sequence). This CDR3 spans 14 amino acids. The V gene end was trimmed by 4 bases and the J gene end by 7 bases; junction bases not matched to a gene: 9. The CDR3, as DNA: TGTGCCAGCAGCCCGTACGGGACAGGCCTTGAGCAGTACTTC. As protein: CASSPYGTGLEQYF.

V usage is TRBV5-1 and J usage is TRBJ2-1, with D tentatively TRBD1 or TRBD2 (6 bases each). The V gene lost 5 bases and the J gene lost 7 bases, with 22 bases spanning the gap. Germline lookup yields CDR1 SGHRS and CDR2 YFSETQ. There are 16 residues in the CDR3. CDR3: CASSPTWGARGNEQFF. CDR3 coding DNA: TGCGCCAGCAGTCCCACCTGGGGGGCTCGGGGGAATGAGCAGTTCTTC.

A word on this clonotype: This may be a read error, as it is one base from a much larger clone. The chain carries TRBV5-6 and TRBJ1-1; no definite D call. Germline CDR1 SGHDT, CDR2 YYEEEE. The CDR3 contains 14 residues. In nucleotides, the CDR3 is TGTGCCAGCAGCTTTGGACGGATGAACACTGAAGCTCTCTTT. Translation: CASSFGRMNTEALF.

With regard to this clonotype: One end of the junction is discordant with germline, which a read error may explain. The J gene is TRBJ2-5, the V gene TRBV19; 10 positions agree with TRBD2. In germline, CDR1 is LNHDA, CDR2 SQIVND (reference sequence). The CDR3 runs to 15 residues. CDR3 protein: CVSSITSGGGQTQYF. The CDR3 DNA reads TGTGTCAGTAGTATTACCAGCGGGGGGGGCCAGACCCAGTACTTC.

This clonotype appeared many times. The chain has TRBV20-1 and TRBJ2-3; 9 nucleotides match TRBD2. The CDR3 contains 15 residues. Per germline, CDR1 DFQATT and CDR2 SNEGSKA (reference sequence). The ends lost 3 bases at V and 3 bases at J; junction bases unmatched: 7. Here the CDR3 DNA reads TGCAGTGCTAGCTCTCCTAGCGGGAAAACAGATACGCAGTATTTT. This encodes CSASSPSGKTDTQYF.

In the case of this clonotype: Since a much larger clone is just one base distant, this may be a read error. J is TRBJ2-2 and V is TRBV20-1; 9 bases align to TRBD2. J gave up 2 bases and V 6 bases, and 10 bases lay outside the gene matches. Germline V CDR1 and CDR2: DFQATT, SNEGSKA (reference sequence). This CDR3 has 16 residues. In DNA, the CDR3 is TGCAGTGCCGAGACTAGCGGAGGAATAAACACCGGGGAGCTGTTTTTT. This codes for CSAETSGGINTGELFF.

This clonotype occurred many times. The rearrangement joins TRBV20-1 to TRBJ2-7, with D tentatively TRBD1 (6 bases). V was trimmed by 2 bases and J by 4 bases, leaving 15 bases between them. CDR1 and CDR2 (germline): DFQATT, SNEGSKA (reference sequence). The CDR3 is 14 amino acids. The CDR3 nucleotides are TGCAGTGCTAGATCGGACAGTAGTAGTTACGAGCAGTACTTC. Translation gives CSARSDSSSYEQYF.

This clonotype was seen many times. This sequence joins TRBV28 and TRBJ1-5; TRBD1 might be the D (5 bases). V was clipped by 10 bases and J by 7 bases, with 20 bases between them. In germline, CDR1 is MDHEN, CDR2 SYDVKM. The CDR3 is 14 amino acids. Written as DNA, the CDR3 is TGTGCCACCTCCTTGGGGCAGGGCCGGCAGCCCCAGCATTTT. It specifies CATSLGQGRQPQHF.

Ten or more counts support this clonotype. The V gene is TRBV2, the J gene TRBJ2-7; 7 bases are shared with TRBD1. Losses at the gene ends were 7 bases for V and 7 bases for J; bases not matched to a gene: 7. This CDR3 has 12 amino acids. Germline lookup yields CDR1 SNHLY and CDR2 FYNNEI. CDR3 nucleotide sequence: TGTGCCAGCACCCAAACAGGGGTGGAGCAGTACTTC. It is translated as CASTQTGVEQYF.

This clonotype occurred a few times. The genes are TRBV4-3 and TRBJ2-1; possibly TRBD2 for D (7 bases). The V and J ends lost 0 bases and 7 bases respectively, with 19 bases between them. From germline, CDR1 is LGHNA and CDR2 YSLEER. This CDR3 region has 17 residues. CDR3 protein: CASSQDSYWGGHNEQFF. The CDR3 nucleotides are TGCGCCAGCAGCCAAGATTCGTATTGGGGGGGCCATAATGAGCAGTTCTTC.

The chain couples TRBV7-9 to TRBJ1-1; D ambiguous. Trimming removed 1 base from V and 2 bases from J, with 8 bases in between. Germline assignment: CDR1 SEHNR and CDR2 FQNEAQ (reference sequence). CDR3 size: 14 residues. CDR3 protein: CASSLETANTEAFF. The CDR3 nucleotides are TGTGCCAGCAGCTTAGAAACAGCCAACACTGAAGCTTTCTTT. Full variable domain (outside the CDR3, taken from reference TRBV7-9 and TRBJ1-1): DTGVSQNPRHKITKRGQNVTFRCDPISEHNRLYWYRQTLGQGPEFLTYFQNEAQLEKSRLLSDRFSAERPKGSFSTLEIQRTEQGDSAMYLCASSLETANTEAFFGQGTRLTVV.

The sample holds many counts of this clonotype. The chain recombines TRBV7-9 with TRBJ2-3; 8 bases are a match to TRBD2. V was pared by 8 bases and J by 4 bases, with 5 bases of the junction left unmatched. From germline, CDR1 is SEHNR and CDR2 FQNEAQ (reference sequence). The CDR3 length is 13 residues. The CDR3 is CASFSGRPDTQYF. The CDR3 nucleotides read TGTGCCAGCTTCAGCGGGAGACCAGATACGCAGTATTTT.

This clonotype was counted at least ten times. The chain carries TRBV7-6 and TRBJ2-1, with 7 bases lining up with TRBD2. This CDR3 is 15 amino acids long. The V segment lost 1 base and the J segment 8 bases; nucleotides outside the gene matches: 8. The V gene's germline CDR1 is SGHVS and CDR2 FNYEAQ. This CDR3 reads CASSLGSAGVDEQFF. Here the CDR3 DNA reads TGTGCCAGCAGCTTAGGCTCCGCGGGGGTCGATGAGCAGTTCTTC.

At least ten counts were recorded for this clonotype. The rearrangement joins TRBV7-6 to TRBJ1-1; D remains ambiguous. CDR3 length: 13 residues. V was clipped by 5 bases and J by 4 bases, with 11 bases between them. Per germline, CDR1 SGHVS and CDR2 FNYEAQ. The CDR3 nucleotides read TGTGCCAGCAGCATAGAGGCGGGCACTGAAGCTTTCTTT. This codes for CASSIEAGTEAFF.